Below, 10 T cell receptor beta chains from the same sample are listed, as sequenced in a study of cytomegalovirus exposure and HLA in healthy donors listed by TCRdb under 2017. Library preparation used the immunoSEQ multiplex PCR assay. A mixture of 60 forward primers for TCR Vbeta segments and 13 reverse primers for TCR Jbeta segments was used in the multiplex PCR. Entries here come from immuneACCESS through TCRdb and include only in-frame sequences with V and J called. Some clones fail to appear in such tables; in the studies checked, an unresolved V gene covers under half of the shortfall, and the cause of the remainder is unknown. Within this sample are tens of thousands of clones, with roughly three quarters of them counted one time only. The leading ten clones occupy more than 3.5% of the sample. The sample consisted of PBMCs. Source of these receptors: a man between 25 and 39 years old in good health and CMV-seronegative.

The chain is built from TRBV29-1 and TRBJ2-2, with 11 bases aligning to TRBD1. V was pared by 7 bases and J by 7 bases, with 5 bases of the junction left unmatched. Germline CDR1 is SQVTM and CDR2 is ANQGSEA. The CDR3 runs to 13 residues. CDR3 in amino acids: CSGTGGAVGELFF. DNA for the CDR3: TGCAGCGGGACAGGGGGCGCGGTCGGGGAGCTGTTTTTT.

The J gene is TRBJ2-2, the V gene TRBV14; TRBD2 matches at 9 bases. V gave up 3 bases and J gave up 4 bases; unmatched junction bases: 3. Germline loops: CDR1 SGHDN, CDR2 FVKESK. The CDR3 spans 15 residues. This CDR3 is CASSQSGRPTGELFF. CDR3 in DNA: TGTGCCAGCAGCCAGAGCGGGAGGCCCACCGGGGAGCTGTTTTTT.

This chain links TRBV7-6 with TRBJ2-1; 8 nucleotides align to TRBD2. The V gene end was trimmed by 2 bases and the J gene end by 10 bases; junction bases not matched to a gene: 7. The CDR3 totals 14 residues. The germline CDR1 and CDR2 sequences are SGHVS and FNYEAQ. Here the CDR3 reads CASSLNWGGGEQFF. The CDR3 DNA is TGTGCCAGCAGCTTAAACTGGGGCGGGGGGGAGCAGTTCTTC.

The rearrangement links TRBV28 to TRBJ2-2; 9 nucleotides align to TRBD1. This CDR3 region has 16 residues. Unmatched junction bases numbered 13, after V lost 7 bases and J lost 7 bases. CDR1 MDHEN and CDR2 SYDVKM come from the germline V gene. The CDR3 DNA reads as TGTGCCAGCACCCTTAGCTGGGACAGGGTGGTCGGGGAGCTGTTTTTT. Its translation: CASTLSWDRVVGELFF.

The chain couples TRBV6-5 to TRBJ1-3; a possible D gene is TRBD1 (5 bases). CDR1 and CDR2 (germline): MNHEY, SVGAGI. The germline V and J ends were trimmed by 1 base and 0 bases, with 10 bases remaining between them. The CDR3 loop spans 16 amino acids. CDR3 residues: CASSYWGDPSGNTIYF. The CDR3 region has the DNA TGTGCCAGCAGTTACTGGGGGGACCCCTCTGGAAACACCATATATTTT.

The genes are TRBV4-2 and TRBJ1-2; tentatively, D is TRBD1 (5 bases). CDR3 size: 16 residues. The germline CDR1 and CDR2 sequences are LGHNA and YNFKEQ. Trimming took 0 bases from V and 4 from J, leaving 15 bases between them. CDR3 protein: CASSQDPGGGPYGYTF. Here the CDR3 DNA reads TGTGCCAGCAGCCAAGATCCCGGGGGAGGGCCCTATGGCTACACCTTC.

The chain uses TRBV11-2 and TRBJ2-7; D unresolved. The CDR3 covers 15 residues. CDR1 and CDR2 (germline): SGHAT, FQNNGV. The ends were cut back, 5 bases at V and 0 bases at J, with 14 bases in the middle. CDR3 loop: CASSPTTRHSYEQYF. Written as DNA, the CDR3 is TGTGCCAGCAGCCCTACCACCCGACACTCCTACGAGCAGTACTTC.

The genes are TRBV5-8 and TRBJ2-3; D not resolved. Trimming removed 10 bases at V and 0 bases at J, with 9 bases between. Germline V gives CDR1 SGHTS, CDR2 YDEGEE. The CDR3 is 12 amino acids. The CDR3 DNA follows: TGTGCCGTAGGAGCAAGCACAGATACGCAGTATTTT. Encoded protein: CAVGASTDTQYF.

The chain has TRBV29-1 and TRBJ2-7; possibly TRBD1 for D (6 bases). Germline V CDR1 and CDR2: SQVTM, ANQGSEA. V shed 1 base and J shed 7 bases, with 14 bases lying between them. The CDR3 extends over 13 amino acids. This CDR3 is CSVEGQGSGEQYF. The CDR3 DNA reads as TGCAGCGTTGAAGGTCAGGGGAGTGGAGAGCAGTACTTC.

The chain combines TRBV2 with TRBJ2-6, with a tentative D call TRBD1 (6 bases). Trimming stripped 7 bases from V and 0 bases from J, with 10 bases between. Germline assignment: CDR1 SNHLY and CDR2 FYNNEI. There are 15 residues in the CDR3. For the CDR3, the DNA is TGTGCCAGCATGCAGGGGCTCTCTGGGGCCAACGTCCTGACTTTC. This sequence encodes CASMQGLSGANVLTF.